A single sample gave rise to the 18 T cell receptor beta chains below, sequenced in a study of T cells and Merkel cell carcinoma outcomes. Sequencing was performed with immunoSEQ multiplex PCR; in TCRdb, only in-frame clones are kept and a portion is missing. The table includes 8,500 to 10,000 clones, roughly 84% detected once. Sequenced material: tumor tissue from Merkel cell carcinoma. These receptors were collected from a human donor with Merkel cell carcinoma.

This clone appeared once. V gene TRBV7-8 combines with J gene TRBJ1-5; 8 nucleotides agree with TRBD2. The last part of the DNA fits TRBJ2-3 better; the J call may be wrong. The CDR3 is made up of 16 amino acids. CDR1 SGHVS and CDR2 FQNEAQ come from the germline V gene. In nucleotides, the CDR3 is TGTGCCAGCAGCTTATTCGGGAGGGGTAAGGTTCAGCCCCAGTATTTT. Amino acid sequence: CASSLFGRGKVQPQYF.

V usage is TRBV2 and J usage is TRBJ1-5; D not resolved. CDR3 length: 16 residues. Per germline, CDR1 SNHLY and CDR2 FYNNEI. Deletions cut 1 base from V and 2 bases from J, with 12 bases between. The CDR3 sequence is CASSEGYSGGNQPQHF. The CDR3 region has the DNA TGTGCCAGCAGTGAAGGCTACTCCGGGGGCAATCAGCCCCAGCATTTT. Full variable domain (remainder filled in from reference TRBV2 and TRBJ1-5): EPEVTQTPSHQVTQMGQEVILRCVPISNHLYFYWYRQILGQKVEFLVSFYNNEISEKSEIFDDQFSVERPDGSNFTLKIRSTKLEDSAMYFCASSEGYSGGNQPQHFGDGTRLSIL.

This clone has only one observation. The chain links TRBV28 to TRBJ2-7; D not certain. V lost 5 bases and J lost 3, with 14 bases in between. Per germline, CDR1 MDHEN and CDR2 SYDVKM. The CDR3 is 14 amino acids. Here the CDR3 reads CASSPSTRFYEQYF. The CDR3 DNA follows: TGTGCCAGCAGTCCGTCGACTCGCTTCTACGAGCAGTACTTC.

CDR3 nucleotides: TGTGCCAGCAGTTACAGGGGGATCTCCTCTGAAGCTTTCTTT. Its protein is CASSYRGISSEAFF. The J gene is TRBJ1-1, the V gene TRBV4-2, with TRBD1 matching over 8 bases. The germline gives CDR1 LGHNA, CDR2 YNFKEQ. With V trimmed by 6 bases and J by 6 bases, 9 bases remained unmatched. CDR3 length equals 14 residues.

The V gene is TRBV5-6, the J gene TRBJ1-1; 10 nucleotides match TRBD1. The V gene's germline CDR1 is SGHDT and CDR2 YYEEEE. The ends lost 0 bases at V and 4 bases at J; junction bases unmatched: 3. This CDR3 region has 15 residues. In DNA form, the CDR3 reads TGTGCCAGCAGCTTGGTAGACAGGGGGCTCACTGAAGCTTTCTTT. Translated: CASSLVDRGLTEAFF.

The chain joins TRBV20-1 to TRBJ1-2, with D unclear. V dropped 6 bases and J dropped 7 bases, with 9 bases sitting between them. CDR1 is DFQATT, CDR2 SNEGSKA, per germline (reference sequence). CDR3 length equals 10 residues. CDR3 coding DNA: TGCAGTGCAGGACCAGGTGGCTACACCTTC. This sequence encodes CSAGPGGYTF.

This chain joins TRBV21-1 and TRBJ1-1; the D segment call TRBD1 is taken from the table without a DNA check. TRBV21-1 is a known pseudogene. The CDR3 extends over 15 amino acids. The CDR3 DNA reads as TGTGCCAGCAGCAACCGACATCACATGAACACTGAAGCTTTCTTT. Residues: CASSNRHHMNTEAFF.

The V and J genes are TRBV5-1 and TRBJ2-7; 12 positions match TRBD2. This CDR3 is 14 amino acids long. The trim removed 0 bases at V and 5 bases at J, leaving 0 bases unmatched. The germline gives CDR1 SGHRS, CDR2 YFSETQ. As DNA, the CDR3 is TGCGCCAGCAGCTTGGGGACTAGCGGGGACGAGCAGTACTTC. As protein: CASSLGTSGDEQYF.

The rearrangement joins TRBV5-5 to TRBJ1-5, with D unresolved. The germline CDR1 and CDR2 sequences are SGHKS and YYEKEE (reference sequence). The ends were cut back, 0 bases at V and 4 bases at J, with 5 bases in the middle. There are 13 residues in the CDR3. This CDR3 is CASSLVRNQPQHF. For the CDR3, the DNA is TGTGCCAGCAGCTTGGTCAGGAATCAGCCCCAGCATTTT.

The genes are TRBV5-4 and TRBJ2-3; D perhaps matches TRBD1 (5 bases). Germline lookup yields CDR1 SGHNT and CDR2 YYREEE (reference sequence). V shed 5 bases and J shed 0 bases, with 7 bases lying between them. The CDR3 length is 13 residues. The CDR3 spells CASRGQSTDTQYF. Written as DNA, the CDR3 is TGTGCCAGCAGGGGGCAGAGCACAGATACGCAGTATTTT. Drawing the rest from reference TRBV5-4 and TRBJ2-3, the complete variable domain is ETGVTQSPTHLIKTRGQQVTLRCSSQSGHNTVSWYQQALGQGPQFIFQYYREEENGRGNFPPRFSGLQFPNYSSELNVNALELDDSALYLCASRGQSTDTQYFGPGTRLTVL.

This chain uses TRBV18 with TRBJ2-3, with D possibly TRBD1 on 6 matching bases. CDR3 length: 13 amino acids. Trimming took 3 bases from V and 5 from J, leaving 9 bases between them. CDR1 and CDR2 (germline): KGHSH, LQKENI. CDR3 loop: CASSPQQGDTQYF. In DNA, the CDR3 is TGTGCCAGCTCACCTCAACAGGGAGATACGCAGTATTTT.

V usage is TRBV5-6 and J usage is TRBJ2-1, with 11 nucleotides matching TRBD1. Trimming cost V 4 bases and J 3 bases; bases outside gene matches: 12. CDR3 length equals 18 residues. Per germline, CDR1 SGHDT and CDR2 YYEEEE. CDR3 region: CASSGDRGTSRDYNEQFF. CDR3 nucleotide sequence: TGTGCCAGCAGCGGGGACAGGGGGACTAGCAGAGACTACAATGAGCAGTTCTTC. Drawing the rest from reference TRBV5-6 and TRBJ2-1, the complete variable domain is DAGVTQSPTHLIKTRGQQVTLRCSPKSGHDTVSWYQQALGQGPQFIFQYYEEEERQRGNFPDRFSGHQFPNYSSELNVNALLLGDSALYLCASSGDRGTSRDYNEQFFGPGTRLTVL.

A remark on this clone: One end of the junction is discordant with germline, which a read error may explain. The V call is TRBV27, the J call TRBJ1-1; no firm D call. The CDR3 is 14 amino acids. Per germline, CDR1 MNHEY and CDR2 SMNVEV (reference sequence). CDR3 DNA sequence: TGTGCCAGCAGTTTAGGCGACAAGAACACTGAAGCTTTTTTT. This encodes CASSLGDKNTEAFF.

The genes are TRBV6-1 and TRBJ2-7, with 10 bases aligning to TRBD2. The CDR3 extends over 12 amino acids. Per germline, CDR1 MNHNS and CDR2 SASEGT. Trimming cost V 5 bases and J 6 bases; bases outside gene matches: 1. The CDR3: CASSRTSGEQYF. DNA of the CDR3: TGTGCCAGCAGTAGGACTAGCGGCGAGCAGTACTTC.

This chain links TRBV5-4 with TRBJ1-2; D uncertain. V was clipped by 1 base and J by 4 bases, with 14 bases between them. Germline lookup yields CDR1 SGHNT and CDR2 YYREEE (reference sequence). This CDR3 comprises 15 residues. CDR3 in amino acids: CASSLRSSASYGYTF. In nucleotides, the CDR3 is TGTGCCAGCAGCTTGAGGTCGTCAGCGTCCTATGGCTACACCTTC.

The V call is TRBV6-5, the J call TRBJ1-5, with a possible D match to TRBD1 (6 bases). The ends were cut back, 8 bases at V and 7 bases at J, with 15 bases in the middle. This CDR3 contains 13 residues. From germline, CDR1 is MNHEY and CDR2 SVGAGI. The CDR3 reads CASGTGLGQPQHF. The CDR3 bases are TGTGCCAGCGGAACAGGGTTGGGACAGCCCCAGCATTTT.

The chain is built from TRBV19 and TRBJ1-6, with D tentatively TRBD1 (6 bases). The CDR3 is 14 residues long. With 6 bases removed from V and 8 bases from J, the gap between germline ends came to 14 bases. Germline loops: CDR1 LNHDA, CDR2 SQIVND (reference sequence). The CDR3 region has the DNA TGTGCCAGTAGGAGACGGGACACTTATTCACCCCTCCACTTT. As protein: CASRRRDTYSPLHF.

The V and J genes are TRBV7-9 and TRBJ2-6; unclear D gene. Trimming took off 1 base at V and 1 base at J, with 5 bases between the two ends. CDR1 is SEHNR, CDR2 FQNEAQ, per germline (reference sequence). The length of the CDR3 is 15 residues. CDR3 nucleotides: TGTGCCAGCAGCTTAGGGGTATCTGGGGCCAACGTCCTGACTTTC. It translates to CASSLGVSGANVLTF.